This T cell receptor beta chain stems from a study of blood T cells in healthy people across ages (dated by TCRdb to 2013 to 2016). Broadly, across the study: In model experiments, roughly one uniquely barcoded TCR beta cDNA molecule per two T cells was captured by template switching. Using the same blood draw, the study looked at two additional independent replicas of 1 million unique cDNA reads for two donors, one aged 18 to 29 and the other aged 80 or older. The donors were divided into four age groups: young (average about 16 years), middle-aged (about 40), aged (under 70) and long-lived (about 80). To avoid experimental bias, donors of different ages were randomly spread across the sequencing lanes. Age-related changes in TCR beta repertoire diversity were measured in the study by deep sequencing normalized with unique cDNA molecular identifiers.

Library creation used 5' RACE. Sequencing took place on an Illumina HiSeq 2500. The second PCR ran for about 7 to 11 cycles and used a J-beta primer mix along with a sample-barcoded 5' primer. A template-switch 5' adaptor carrying 12 random nucleotides introduced a unique molecular identifier onto each TCR beta cDNA molecule. At least 2.5 million CDR3-containing paired-end reads were obtained from each sample. All of the RNA was converted into first-strand cDNA using the Mint cDNA synthesis kit, with a TRBC-specific oligonucleotide serving as the primer. After uracil-DNA glycosylase treatment, a first 18-cycle PCR used universal primers M1SS and BC2_uni_R on all cDNA. In the original analysis: Each sample was normalized by randomly selecting 1 million high-quality reads, each carrying a distinct molecular identifier. Reads sharing molecular identifiers were discarded rather than binned into consensus sequences. MiTCR, with a Q25 quality threshold and the strictest error-elimination algorithm, was used for CDR3 identification, clonotype clustering and error correction. Lower-bound total TCR beta diversity was estimated with a nonparametric unseen species model using Euler transformation. TCRdb cleaned the public reads at Q25 with fastp, built clones with MiXCR and kept in-frame beta chains. Rows are combined by CDR3 protein, so each entry shows the most common genes and DNA. The authors' filters were not applied to this entry. This sample is represented by about 1 million distinct CDR3 sequences; roughly 45% of them were singletons. The top ten clones comprise approximately 20% of the sample.

The roughly 39 donors, aged 6 to 90 years, were systemically healthy Caucasian individuals from Russia. Each donor gave about 9.8 milliliters of peripheral blood, drawn into EDTA-treated Vacutainer tubes. Ficoll-Paque density-gradient centrifugation was used to isolate PBMCs, with at least 6.5 million per sample. Total RNA, at least 6 micrograms per sample, was extracted from PBMCs with Trizol reagent. The percentages of naive CD45RAhigh/CD27high T cells were determined by flow cytometry on a PBMC aliquot from every donor. A remark on this clonotype: Its recognized antigen is unknown. No much larger clonotype is one base removed from it; base qualities were not supplied.

Results and caveats for the whole study, not just this receptor: Observed TCR beta diversity per million T cells fell roughly linearly with age, and a significant reduction was already apparent by age approximately 41. Estimates of total diversity based on one million sequenced T cells were regarded as lower bounds and as underestimates. Since profiling was done on bulk unsorted PBMCs, naive and antigen-experienced compartments could not be conclusively compared. The CMV infection status of donors was not known, potentially confounding age-related changes in expanded clonotypes. Compared with the aged group, the long-lived group had more naive CD4+ T cells, fewer expanded clones and increased TCR diversity, a pattern suggesting age selection. There was a strong correlation between observed TCR beta diversity and the percentage of naive T cells measured by flow cytometry.

The germline V end is reduced by 7 bases and the J end by 2 bases; junction bases left unmatched: 5. There are 14 amino acids in the CDR3, from cysteine to phenylalanine inclusive. Only the CDR3 portion is preserved as DNA: 42 bases, with reading frame beginning at the first base. The sequencing sample was made of blood. The receptor comes from a woman aged 55-69 years in good health. The chain employs TRBV12-3 or TRBV12-4 and TRBJ2-3; 8 bases in the junction line up with TRBD2. Here the CDR3 is given as CASTVGRATDTQYF. At the DNA level, the sequence is TGTGCCAGCACGGTCGGGAGGGCCACAGATACGCAGTATTTT.